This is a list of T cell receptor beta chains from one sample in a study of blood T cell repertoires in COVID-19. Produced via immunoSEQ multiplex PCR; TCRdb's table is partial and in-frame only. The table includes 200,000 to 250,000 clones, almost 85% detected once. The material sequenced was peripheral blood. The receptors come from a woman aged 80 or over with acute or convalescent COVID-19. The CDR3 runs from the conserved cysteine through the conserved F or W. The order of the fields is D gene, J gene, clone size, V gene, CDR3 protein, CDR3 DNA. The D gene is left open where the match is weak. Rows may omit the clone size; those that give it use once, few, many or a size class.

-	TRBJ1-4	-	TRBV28	CASRWGGNEKLFF	TGTGCCAGCAGATGGGGGGGGAATGAAAAACTGTTTTTT
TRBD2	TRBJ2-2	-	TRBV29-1	CSSTGTSSNTGELFF	TGCAGCTCTACCGGGACTAGCTCGAACACCGGGGAGCTGTTTTTT
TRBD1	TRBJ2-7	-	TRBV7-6	CASSRVEGASYEQYF	TGTGCCAGCAGCCGGGTCGAGGGGGCCTCCTACGAGCAGTACTTC
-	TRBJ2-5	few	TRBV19	CASSISSDSETQYF	TGTGCCAGTAGTATAAGTTCCGACTCGGAGACCCAGTACTTC
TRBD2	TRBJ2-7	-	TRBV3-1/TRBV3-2	CASSQTSGPSYEQYF	TGTGCCAGCAGCCAAACTAGCGGCCCCTCCTACGAGCAGTACTTC
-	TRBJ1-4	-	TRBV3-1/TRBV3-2	CASSQAGYGLEKLFF	TGTGCCAGCAGCCAAGCTGGGTACGGGTTAGAAAAACTGTTTTTT
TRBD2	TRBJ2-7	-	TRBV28	CASSVQGLAGVHEQYF	TGTGCCAGCAGTGTGCAGGGACTAGCGGGAGTACACGAGCAGTACTTC
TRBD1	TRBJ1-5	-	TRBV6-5	CASGENRGSNQPQHF	TGTGCCAGCGGGGAAAACAGGGGAAGCAATCAGCCCCAGCATTTT
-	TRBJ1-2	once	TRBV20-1	CSASRRNYGYTF	TGCAGTGCTAGTCGGCGGAACTATGGCTACACCTTC
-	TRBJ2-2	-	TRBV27	CASSLRSTGELFF	TGTGCCAGCAGTCTCCGGAGCACCGGGGAGCTGTTTTTT
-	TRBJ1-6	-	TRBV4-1	CASSQVSGDAYNSPLHF	TGCGCCAGCAGCCAAGTTTCAGGGGATGCCTATAATTCACCCCTCCACTTT
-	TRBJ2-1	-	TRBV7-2	CASSPEGSYNEQFF	TGTGCCAGCAGCCCGGAGGGCTCCTACAATGAGCAGTTCTTC
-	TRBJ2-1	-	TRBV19	CASSIIRPSGNEQFF	TGTGCCAGTAGTATTATACGCCCGTCGGGCAATGAGCAGTTCTTC
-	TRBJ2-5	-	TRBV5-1	CASNPAGGETQYF	TGCGCCAGCAACCCGGCAGGAGGAGAGACCCAGTACTTC
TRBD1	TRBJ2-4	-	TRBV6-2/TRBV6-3	CASSQQGERAKNIQYF	TGTGCCAGCAGCCAACAGGGGGAGCGAGCCAAAAACATTCAGTACTTC
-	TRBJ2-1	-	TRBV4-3	CASSQTLPGLSYNEQFF	TGCGCCAGCAGCCAAACCCTCCCGGGACTTTCCTACAATGAGCAGTTCTTC
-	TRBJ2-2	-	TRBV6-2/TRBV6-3	CASSYSSLARINTGELFF	TGTGCCAGCAGTTACTCGAGCCTAGCTAGGATTAACACCGGGGAGCTGTTTTTT
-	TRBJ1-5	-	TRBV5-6	CASSAQGFNQPQHF	TGTGCCAGCAGCGCCCAGGGTTTTAATCAGCCCCAGCATTTT
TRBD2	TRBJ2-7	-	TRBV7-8	CASSLGTSGRGEQYF	TGTGCCAGCAGCTTGGGGACTAGCGGGAGGGGGGAGCAGTACTTC
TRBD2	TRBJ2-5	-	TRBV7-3	CASSMAGTSGGAVRETQYF	TGTGCCAGCAGCATGGCCGGGACTAGCGGGGGGGCCGTCAGGGAGACCCAGTACTTC
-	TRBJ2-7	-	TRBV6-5	CASRGTGITEQYF	TGTGCCAGCAGAGGAACAGGGATAACCGAGCAGTACTTC
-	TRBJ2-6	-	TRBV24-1	CATSDYRPGANVLTF	TGTGCCACCAGTGATTACAGACCTGGGGCCAACGTCCTGACTTTC
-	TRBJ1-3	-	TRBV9	CASSVIPGNTIYF	TGTGCCAGCAGCGTCATTCCAGGAAACACCATATATTTT
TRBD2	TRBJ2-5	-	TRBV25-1	CASSEYKGGRAEETQYF	TGTGCCAGCAGTGAATATAAAGGAGGGAGGGCCGAGGAGACCCAGTACTTC
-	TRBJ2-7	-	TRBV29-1	CSATGQNSYEQYF	TGCAGCGCCACGGGACAAAACAGCTACGAGCAGTACTTC
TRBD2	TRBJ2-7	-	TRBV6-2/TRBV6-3	CASSPGLAGGYEQYF	TGTGCCAGCAGCCCTGGACTAGCGGGAGGCTACGAGCAGTACTTC
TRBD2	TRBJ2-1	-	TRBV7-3	CASSLTPGGPLEQFF	TGTGCCAGCAGCTTAACGCCGGGAGGGCCGCTTGAGCAGTTCTTC
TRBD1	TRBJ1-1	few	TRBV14	CASSQENIRTGEAFF	TGTGCCAGCAGCCAAGAGAATATACGGACAGGGGAAGCTTTCTTT
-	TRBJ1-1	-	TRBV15	CATSRGGGITEAFF	TGTGCCACCAGCCGCGGCGGGGGGATCACTGAAGCTTTCTTT
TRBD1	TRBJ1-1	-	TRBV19	CASSANRGTEAFF	TGTGCCAGTAGCGCCAACAGGGGTACTGAAGCTTTCTTT
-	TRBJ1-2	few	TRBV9	CASSPSWGGTYGYTF	TGTGCCAGCAGCCCCAGCTGGGGGGGCACCTATGGCTACACCTTC
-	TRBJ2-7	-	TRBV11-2	CASSLVQQGSYEQYF	TGTGCCAGCAGCTTAGTACAGCAGGGGAGCTACGAGCAGTACTTC
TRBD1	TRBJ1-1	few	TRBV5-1	CASSFSYRGPNTEAFF	TGCGCCAGCAGCTTTTCCTACAGGGGACCGAACACTGAAGCTTTCTTT
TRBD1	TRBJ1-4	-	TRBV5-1	CASSWSPGQGGEKLFF	TGCGCCAGCAGCTGGTCTCCGGGACAGGGAGGTGAAAAACTGTTTTTT
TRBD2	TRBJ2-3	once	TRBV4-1	CASSAAGGPWTDTQYF	TGCGCCAGCAGCGCCGCGGGGGGGCCTTGGACAGATACGCAGTATTTT
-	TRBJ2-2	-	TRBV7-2	CASSFRGLTTGELFF	TGTGCCAGCAGCTTCCGAGGGTTAACGACCGGGGAGCTGTTTTTT
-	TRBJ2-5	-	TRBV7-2	CASSPDRGTQYF	TGTGCCAGCAGCCCCGACCGGGGGACCCAGTACTTC
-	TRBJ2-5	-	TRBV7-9	CASSGVKDIQETQYF	TGTGCCAGCAGCGGGGTTAAGGACATCCAAGAGACCCAGTACTTC
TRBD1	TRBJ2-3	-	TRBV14	CASSLRRDRGDHRTDTQYF	TGTGCCAGCAGCCTCCGCCGGGACAGGGGGGACCATAGGACAGATACGCAGTATTTT
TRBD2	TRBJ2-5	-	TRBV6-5	CASSYGGGGRTQYF	TGTGCCAGCAGTTATGGCGGGGGGGGGCGGACCCAGTACTTC
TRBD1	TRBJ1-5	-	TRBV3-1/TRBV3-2	CASSQGTGGGGQPQHF	TGTGCCAGCAGCCAAGGGACAGGGGGTGGGGGTCAGCCCCAGCATTTT
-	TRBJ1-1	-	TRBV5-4	CAEGETVNTEAFF	TGTGCCGAGGGGGAGACAGTGAACACTGAAGCTTTCTTT
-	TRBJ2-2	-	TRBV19	CASHSGTTDTGELFF	TGTGCCAGTCATTCCGGGACAACCGACACCGGGGAGCTGTTTTTT
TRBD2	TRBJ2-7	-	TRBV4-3	CASSQDPAGGGSYEQYF	TGCGCCAGCAGCCAAGATCCCGCGGGAGGAGGCTCCTACGAGCAGTACTTC
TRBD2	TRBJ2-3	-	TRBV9	CASSLRGVPTDTQYF	TGTGCCAGCAGCCTCCGGGGGGTCCCCACAGATACGCAGTATTTT
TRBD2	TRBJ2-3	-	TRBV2	CASSAPLSGGGWDTDTQYF	TGTGCCAGCAGTGCGCCGCTATCTGGCGGGGGGTGGGACACAGATACGCAGTATTTT
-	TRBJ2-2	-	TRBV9	CASSVVAVANTGELFF	TGTGCCAGCAGCGTAGTAGCGGTCGCGAACACCGGGGAGCTGTTTTTT
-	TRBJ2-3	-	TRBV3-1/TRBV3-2	CASSSAGTHLTDTQYF	TGTGCCAGCAGCTCTGCCGGGACACATCTCACAGATACGCAGTATTTT
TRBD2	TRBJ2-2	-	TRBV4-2	CASSQVVGAGVGTGELFF	TGTGCCAGCAGCCAAGTCGTCGGGGCGGGAGTAGGCACCGGGGAGCTGTTTTTT
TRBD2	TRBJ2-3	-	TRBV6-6	CASRIAGGTDTQYF	TGTGCCAGCAGAATAGCGGGGGGCACAGATACGCAGTATTTT
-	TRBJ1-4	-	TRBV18	CASSPIQEEKLFF	TGTGCCAGCTCACCTATCCAAGAGGAAAAACTGTTTTTT
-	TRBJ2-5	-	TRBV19	CASSREASRAETQYF	TGTGCCAGTAGCCGGGAAGCATCCCGTGCAGAGACCCAGTACTTC
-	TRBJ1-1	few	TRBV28	CASSLGQMNTEAFF	TGTGCCAGCAGTTTAGGGCAAATGAACACTGAAGCTTTCTTT
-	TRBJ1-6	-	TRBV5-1	CASSSGQNSYNSPLHF	TGCGCCAGCAGCTCTGGGCAGAACTCCTATAATTCACCCCTCCACTTT
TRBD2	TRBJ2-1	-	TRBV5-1	CASSLGGLADYNEQFF	TGCGCCAGCAGCTTGGGGGGACTAGCGGATTACAATGAGCAGTTCTTC
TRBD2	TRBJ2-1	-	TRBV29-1	CSVDASGRRPWEQFF	TGCAGCGTCGACGCTAGCGGGAGGCGTCCTTGGGAGCAGTTCTTC
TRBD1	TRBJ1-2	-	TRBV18	CASSPGQGDGYTF	TGTGCCAGCTCACCGGGACAGGGGGACGGCTACACCTTC